Detailed here is one T cell receptor beta chain. Its matching antigen is unknown. The protocol was immunoSEQ multiplex PCR, while the TCRdb copy is restricted to in-frame clones and leaves out a portion. The table records fewer than 85,000 clones, around 91% of them present only once. The record originates from a study of T cell responses to AZD1222 COVID-19 vaccine. Regarding the study as a whole: Only a handful of AZD1222 recipients, roughly 6 in all, had baseline seropositivity. Clonal diversity may have been underestimated in mostly white British donors.

The trim removed 10 bases at V and 5 bases at J, leaving 13 bases unmatched. This CDR3 spans 15 amino acids. Germline-derived CDR1 and CDR2 are MDHEN and SYDVKM. V and J are TRBV28 and TRBJ2-7; 11 positions match TRBD1. The sequencing used peripheral blood, collected on day 0 of AZD1222 vaccination. This TCR derives from an adult in good health. The CDR3 loop reads CATLPGTGGFDEQYF. DNA of the CDR3: TGTGCCACTTTACCCGGGACAGGGGGTTTCGACGAGCAGTACTTC.